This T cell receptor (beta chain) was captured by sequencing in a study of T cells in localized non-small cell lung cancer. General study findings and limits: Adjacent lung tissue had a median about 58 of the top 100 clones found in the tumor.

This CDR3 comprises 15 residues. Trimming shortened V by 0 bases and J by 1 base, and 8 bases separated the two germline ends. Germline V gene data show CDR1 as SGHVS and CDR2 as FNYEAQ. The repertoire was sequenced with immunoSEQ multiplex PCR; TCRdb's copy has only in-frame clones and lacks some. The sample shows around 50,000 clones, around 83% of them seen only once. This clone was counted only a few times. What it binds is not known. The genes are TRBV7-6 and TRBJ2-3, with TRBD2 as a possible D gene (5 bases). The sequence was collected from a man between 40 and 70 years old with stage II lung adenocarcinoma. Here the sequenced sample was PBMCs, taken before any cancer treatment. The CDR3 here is CASSLAHGGTDTQYF. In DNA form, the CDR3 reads TGTGCCAGCAGCTTAGCGCACGGGGGCACAGATACGCAGTATTTT.